This entry concerns a single TCR beta chain. What it binds is unknown. There are 15 residues in the CDR3. Per the germline V gene, CDR1 is SQVTM and CDR2 is ANQGSEA. V was clipped by 7 bases and J by 8 bases; unmatched bases: 14. Researchers divided each subset's genomic DNA evenly across several immunoSEQ plates. The repertoire was sequenced with immunoSEQ multiplex PCR; TCRdb's copy has only in-frame clones and lacks some. The sample lists 2,500,000 or so clones, 80% to 95% occurring once. This record comes from a study of shared clonotypes between healthy human individuals. Study findings and constraints: Several donors shared about 5% of their naive CD4 clonotypes. Clonotypes which were not shared had lower generation probabilities than clonotypes that all four donors shared. It was anticipated that sequencing depth would influence how many clonotypes donors shared.

This sequence joins TRBV29-1 and TRBJ2-2; TRBD2 matches at 9 bases. The sequenced sample consisted of naive CD4+ T cells from PBMCs. Subset denoted: CD45RA+ positively selected. The receptor was derived from a man between 18 and 29 years old in good health. Some clones in this sample may be carry-over from other donors' samples. CDR3 in amino acids: CSAKTSGDTAGELFF. The CDR3 DNA is TGCAGCGCTAAGACTAGCGGAGATACTGCGGGGGAGCTGTTTTTT.